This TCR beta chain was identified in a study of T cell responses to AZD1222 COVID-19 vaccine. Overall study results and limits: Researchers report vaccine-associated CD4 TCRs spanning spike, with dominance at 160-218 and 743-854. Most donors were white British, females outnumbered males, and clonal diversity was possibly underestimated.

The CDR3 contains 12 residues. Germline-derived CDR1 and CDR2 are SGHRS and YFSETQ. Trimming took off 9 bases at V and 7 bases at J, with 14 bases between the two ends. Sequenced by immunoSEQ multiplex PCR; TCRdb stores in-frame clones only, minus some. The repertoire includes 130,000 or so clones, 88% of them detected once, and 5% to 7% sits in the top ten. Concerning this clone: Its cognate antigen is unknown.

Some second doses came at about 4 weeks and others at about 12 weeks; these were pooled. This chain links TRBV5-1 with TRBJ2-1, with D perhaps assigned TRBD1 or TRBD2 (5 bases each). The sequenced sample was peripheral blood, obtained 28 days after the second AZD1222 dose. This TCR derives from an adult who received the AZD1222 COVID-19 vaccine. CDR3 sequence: CATQEGRNEQFF. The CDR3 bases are TGCGCCACACAAGAGGGGCGGAATGAGCAGTTCTTC.